Listed below are T cell receptor beta chains from one sample, sequenced in a study of CD8 T cells in ankylosing spondylitis. TCRdb reprocessed the 5' RACE reads with MiXCR, giving one entry per CDR3 protein. This table has 200,000 or so distinct CDR3 sequences, roughly 13% appearing once. What was sequenced was blood, either unsorted or a sorted T cell fraction (not recorded which). The source is a female donor with ankylosing spondylitis or in good health (not recorded which). Each CDR3 is given with its conserved first and last residue. D genes are given only for firm matches. The listing skips clone size in some rows; elsewhere it reads once, few, many or a size class.

abundance | j_gene | d_gene | v_gene | CDR3aa | CDR3nt
many | TRBJ2-7 | - | TRBV27 | CASSLQPGNEQYF | TGTGCCAGCAGTTTGCAACCGGGGAACGAGCAGTACTTC
- | TRBJ2-7 | - | TRBV28 | CASRADSYEQYF | TGTGCCAGCAGGGCAGACAGCTACGAGCAGTACTTC
few | TRBJ1-4 | - | TRBV15 | CATRDQGGRNEKLFF | TGTGCCACCAGGGATCAGGGAGGCCGTAATGAAAAACTGTTTTTT
few | TRBJ2-5 | TRBD1 | TRBV6-1 | CASSSEAGTVQETQYF | TGTGCCAGCAGCAGCGAGGCCGGGACAGTACAAGAGACCCAGTACTTC
- | TRBJ2-7 | - | TRBV9 | CASGTLGRRGLYEQYF | TGTGCCAGCGGTACCTTGGGGCGCCGGGGCCTTTACGAGCAGTACTTC
many | TRBJ2-1 | - | TRBV7-9 | CASSLGLARDEQFF | TGTGCCAGCAGCTTAGGGCTAGCGCGAGATGAGCAGTTCTTC
- | TRBJ1-2 | - | TRBV3-1 | CASSQDPTPDRRNGYTF | TGTGCCAGCAGCCAAGACCCTACTCCCGACAGAAGGAATGGCTACACCTTC
few | TRBJ2-1 | - | TRBV7-9 | CASSFTSRTDEQFF | TGTGCCAGCAGCTTCACCTCGAGGACCGATGAGCAGTTCTTC
many | TRBJ2-3 | - | TRBV5-1 | CASNDQGADTQYF | TGCGCCAGCAACGATCAGGGCGCAGATACGCAGTATTTT
few | TRBJ1-1 | - | TRBV28 | CASSSTGRVGWTEAFF | TGTGCCAGCAGTAGCACAGGGAGGGTAGGTTGGACTGAAGCTTTCTTT
few | TRBJ2-2 | TRBD1 | TRBV10-3 | CAISGTGGNSANTGELFF | TGTGCCATCAGCGGGACAGGGGGCAACTCGGCGAACACCGGGGAGCTGTTTTTT
few | TRBJ2-3 | - | TRBV6-1 | CASSLWGRSPTDTQYF | TGTGCCAGCAGTCTCTGGGGGAGAAGTCCCACAGATACGCAGTATTTT
many | TRBJ2-7 | TRBD1 | TRBV7-9 | CASTRQGVYEQYF | TGTGCCAGTACTCGACAGGGGGTCTACGAGCAGTACTTC
many | TRBJ1-5 | - | TRBV20-1 | CSAEEGLGSNQPQHF | TGCAGTGCGGAAGAGGGCTTGGGGAGCAATCAGCCCCAGCATTTT
few | TRBJ2-7 | - | TRBV27 | CASAGSYEQYF | TGTGCCTCCGCGGGTTCCTACGAGCAGTACTTC
many | TRBJ1-3 | - | TRBV11-2 | CASSLGWGQLSSGNTIYF | TGTGCCAGCAGCTTAGGTTGGGGCCAGCTCAGCTCTGGAAACACCATATATTTT
- | TRBJ1-2 | - | TRBV3-1 | CASSPLGSANYGYTF | TGTGCCAGCAGCCCGCTCGGGTCAGCTAACTATGGCTACACCTTC
- | TRBJ1-4 | - | TRBV7-2 | CASSATGTNEKLFF | TGTGCCAGCAGCGCGACGGGAACTAATGAAAAACTGTTTTTT
- | TRBJ1-2 | TRBD1 | TRBV7-2 | CASSALQGALSYGYTF | TGTGCCAGCAGCGCGCTACAGGGGGCGCTTAGCTATGGCTACACCTTC
many | TRBJ2-5 | TRBD2 | TRBV12-3/TRBV12-4 | CASLVSGRAGVQETQYF | TGTGCCAGCCTAGTTAGCGGGAGGGCAGGCGTCCAAGAGACCCAGTACTTC
many | TRBJ2-1 | TRBD2 | TRBV7-2 | CASSLFGGSGDEQFF | TGTGCCAGCAGCCTCTTCGGGGGGTCTGGGGATGAGCAGTTCTTC
- | TRBJ2-7 | - | TRBV13 | CTSSSNQGGHEQYF | TGTACCAGCAGCTCGAATCAGGGGGGCCACGAGCAGTACTTC
many | TRBJ1-3 | TRBD1 | TRBV29-1 | CSVEETGGGGNTIYF | TGCAGCGTTGAAGAGACAGGGGGAGGCGGAAACACCATATATTTT
few | TRBJ2-1 | - | TRBV20-1 | CSARVRGPPYNEQFF | TGCAGTGCTAGGGTTCGGGGTCCCCCCTACAATGAGCAGTTCTTC
- | TRBJ1-1 | - | TRBV7-2 | CASSLRGRIQNTEAFF | TGTGCCAGCAGCTTAAGGGGACGGATTCAAAACACTGAAGCTTTCTTT
- | TRBJ2-1 | TRBD2 | TRBV30 | CACISGGSYNEQFF | TGTGCCTGCATTAGCGGGGGCTCCTACAATGAGCAGTTCTTC
many | TRBJ2-1 | - | TRBV29-1 | CSVATGKQFF | TGCAGCGTTGCCACAGGGAAGCAGTTCTTC
many | TRBJ2-7 | TRBD1 | TRBV6-2/TRBV6-3 | CASSYLGDRADEQYF | TGTGCCAGCAGTTACTTAGGGGACAGGGCCGACGAGCAGTACTTC
- | TRBJ1-2 | - | TRBV12-3/TRBV12-4 | CASTPFGDTGYTF | TGTGCCAGCACCCCTTTTGGGGACACGGGCTACACCTTC
many | TRBJ2-1 | - | TRBV6-1 | CASSEVGTSVANEQFF | TGTGCCAGCAGTGAAGTTGGAACGTCGGTAGCTAATGAGCAGTTCTTC
many | TRBJ1-6 | TRBD1 | TRBV3-1 | CASSRQGRHSPLHF | TGTGCCAGCAGCCGACAGGGGCGGCATTCACCCCTCCACTTT
many | TRBJ1-5 | - | TRBV28 | CASSLSGWGHQPQHF | TGTGCCAGCAGTTTATCGGGTTGGGGTCATCAGCCCCAGCATTTT
few | TRBJ2-7 | - | TRBV6-1 | CASSRGRAYEQYF | TGTGCCAGCTCTAGGGGGAGAGCCTACGAGCAGTACTTC
many | TRBJ2-7 | - | TRBV5-1 | CASSLDGTLMEQYF | TGCGCCAGCAGCTTGGACGGGACCCTGATGGAGCAGTACTTC
few | TRBJ2-6 | TRBD1 | TRBV11-1 | CASSLPSFDRGDAGANVLTF | TGTGCCAGCAGCTTGCCCAGCTTCGACAGGGGAGATGCTGGGGCCAACGTCCTGACTTTC
few | TRBJ2-2 | TRBD2 | TRBV20-1 | CSANNLGGGTGELFF | TGCAGTGCTAATAACCTTGGGGGGGGGACCGGGGAGCTGTTTTTT
many | TRBJ1-1 | - | TRBV7-3 | CASSLWVATGNTEAFF | TGTGCCAGCAGCTTATGGGTGGCAACTGGTAACACTGAAGCTTTCTTT
- | TRBJ2-1 | TRBD2 | TRBV12-3/TRBV12-4 | CASSFSSRTSGRDNEQFF | TGTGCCAGCAGTTTCAGTTCGCGGACTAGCGGGAGGGACAATGAGCAGTTCTTC
- | TRBJ1-5 | - | TRBV15 | CATSRVIIRESGNQPQHF | TGTGCCACCAGCAGAGTTATAATTAGAGAAAGCGGCAATCAGCCCCAGCATTTT
few | TRBJ1-6 | TRBD1 | TRBV28 | CASSLSLGQGTNSPLHF | TGTGCCAGCAGTTTATCACTGGGACAGGGTACAAATTCACCCCTCCACTTT
few | TRBJ2-3 | TRBD2 | TRBV7-2 | CASSLAGTSVWTDTQYF | TGTGCCAGCAGCTTAGCTGGGACTAGCGTTTGGACAGATACGCAGTATTTT
many | TRBJ2-2 | - | TRBV5-1 | CASSLRGEAGELFF | TGCGCCAGCAGCTTGAGGGGAGAGGCCGGGGAGCTGTTTTTT